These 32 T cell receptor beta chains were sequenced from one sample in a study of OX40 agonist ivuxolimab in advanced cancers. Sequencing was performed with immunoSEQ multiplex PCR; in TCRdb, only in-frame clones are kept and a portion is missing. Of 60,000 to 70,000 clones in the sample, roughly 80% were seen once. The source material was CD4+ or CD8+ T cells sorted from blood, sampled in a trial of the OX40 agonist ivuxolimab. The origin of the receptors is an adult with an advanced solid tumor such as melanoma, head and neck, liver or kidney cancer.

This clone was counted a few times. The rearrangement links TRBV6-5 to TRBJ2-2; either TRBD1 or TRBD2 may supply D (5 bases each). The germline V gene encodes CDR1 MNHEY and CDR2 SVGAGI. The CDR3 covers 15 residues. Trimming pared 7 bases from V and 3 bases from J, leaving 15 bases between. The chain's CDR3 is CASTERDVYTGELFF. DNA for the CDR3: TGTGCCAGCACCGAACGGGACGTGTACACCGGGGAGCTGTTTTTT.

The CDR3 is CASSIDLGAGAPNIQYF. CDR3 nucleotide sequence: TGTGCCAGTAGTATAGATTTAGGGGCAGGCGCGCCCAACATTCAGTACTTC. The chain uses TRBV19 and TRBJ2-4; D is possibly TRBD1 (5 bases). Trimming removed 0 bases from V and 7 bases from J, with 19 bases in between. The V gene's germline CDR1 is LNHDA and CDR2 SQIVND (reference sequence). CDR3 size: 17 residues.

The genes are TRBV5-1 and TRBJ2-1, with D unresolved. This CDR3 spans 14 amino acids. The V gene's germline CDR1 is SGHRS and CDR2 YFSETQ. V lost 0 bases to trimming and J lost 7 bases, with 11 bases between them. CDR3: CASSLEGLSNEQFF. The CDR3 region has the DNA TGCGCCAGCAGCTTGGAGGGCCTTTCGAATGAGCAGTTCTTC.

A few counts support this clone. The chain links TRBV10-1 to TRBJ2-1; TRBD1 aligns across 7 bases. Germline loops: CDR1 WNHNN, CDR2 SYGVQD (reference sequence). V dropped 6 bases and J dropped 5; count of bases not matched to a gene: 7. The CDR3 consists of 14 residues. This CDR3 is CASRDRDRHNEQFF. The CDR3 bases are TGCGCCAGCAGGGACCGGGACAGACACAATGAGCAGTTCTTC.

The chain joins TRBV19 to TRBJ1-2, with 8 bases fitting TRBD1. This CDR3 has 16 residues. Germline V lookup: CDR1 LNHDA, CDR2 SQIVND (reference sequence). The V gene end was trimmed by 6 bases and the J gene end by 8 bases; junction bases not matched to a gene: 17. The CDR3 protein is CASRKRTGQELRGYTF. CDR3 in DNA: TGTGCCAGTAGAAAACGGACGGGACAGGAACTTAGAGGCTACACCTTC.

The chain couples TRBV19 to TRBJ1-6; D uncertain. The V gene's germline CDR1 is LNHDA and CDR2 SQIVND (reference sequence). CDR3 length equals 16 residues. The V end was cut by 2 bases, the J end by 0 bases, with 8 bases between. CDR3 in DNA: TGTGCCAGTAGTATAAGCTGGGGCTCCTATAATTCACCCCTCCACTTT. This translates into CASSISWGSYNSPLHF.

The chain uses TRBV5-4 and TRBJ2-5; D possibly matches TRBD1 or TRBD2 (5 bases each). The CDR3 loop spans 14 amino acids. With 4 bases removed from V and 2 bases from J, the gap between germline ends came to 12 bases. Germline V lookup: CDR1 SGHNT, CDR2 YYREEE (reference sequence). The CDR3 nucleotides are TGTGCCAGCAGCCCCGGGACGGATCAAGAGACCCAGTACTTC. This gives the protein CASSPGTDQETQYF.

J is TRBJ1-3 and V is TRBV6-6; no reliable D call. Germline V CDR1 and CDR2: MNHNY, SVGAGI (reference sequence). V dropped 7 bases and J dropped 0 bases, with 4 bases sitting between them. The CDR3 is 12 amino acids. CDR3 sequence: CASIGSGNTIYF. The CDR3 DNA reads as TGTGCCAGCATTGGCTCTGGAAACACCATATATTTT.

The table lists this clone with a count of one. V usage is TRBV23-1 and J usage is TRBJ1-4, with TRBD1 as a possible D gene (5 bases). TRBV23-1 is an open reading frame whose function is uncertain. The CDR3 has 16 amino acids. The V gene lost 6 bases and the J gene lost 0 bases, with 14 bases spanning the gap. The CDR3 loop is CASRRPGGSTNEKLFF. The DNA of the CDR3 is TGCGCCAGCAGGAGGCCCGGGGGGTCAACTAATGAAAAACTGTTTTTT.

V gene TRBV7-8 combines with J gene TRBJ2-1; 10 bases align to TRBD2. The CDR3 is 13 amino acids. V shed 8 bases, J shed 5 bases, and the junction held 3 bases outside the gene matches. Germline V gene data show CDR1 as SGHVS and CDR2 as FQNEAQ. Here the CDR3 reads CASRTSGNNEQFF. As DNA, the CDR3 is TGTGCCAGCCGGACTAGCGGAAACAATGAGCAGTTCTTC.

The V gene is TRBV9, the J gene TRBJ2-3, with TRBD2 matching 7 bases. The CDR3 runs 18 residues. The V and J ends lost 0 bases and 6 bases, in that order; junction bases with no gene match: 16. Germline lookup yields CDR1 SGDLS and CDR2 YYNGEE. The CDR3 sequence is CASSVAGRGKGSLDTQYF. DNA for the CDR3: TGTGCCAGCAGCGTAGCGGGGCGGGGGAAGGGCAGTTTGGATACGCAGTATTTT.

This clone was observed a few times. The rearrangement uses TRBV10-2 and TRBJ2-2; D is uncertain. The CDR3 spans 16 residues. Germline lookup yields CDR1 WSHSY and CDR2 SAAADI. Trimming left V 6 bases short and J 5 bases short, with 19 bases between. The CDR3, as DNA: TGCGCCAGCAGAGACATTATAACTTGGGGTACCGGGGAGCTGTTTTTT. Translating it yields CASRDIITWGTGELFF.

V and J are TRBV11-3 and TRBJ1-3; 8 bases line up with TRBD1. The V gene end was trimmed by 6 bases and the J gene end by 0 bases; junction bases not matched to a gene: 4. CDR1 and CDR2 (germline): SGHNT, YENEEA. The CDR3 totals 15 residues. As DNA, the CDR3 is TGTGCCAGCAGACACAGGGGGAGCTCTGGAAACACCATATATTTT. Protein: CASRHRGSSGNTIYF.

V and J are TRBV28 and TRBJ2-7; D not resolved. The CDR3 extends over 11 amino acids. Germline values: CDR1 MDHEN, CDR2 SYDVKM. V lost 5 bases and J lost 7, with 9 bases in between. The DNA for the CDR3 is TGTGCCAGCAGTGCCGTTAGGGAGCAGTACTTC. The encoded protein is CASSAVREQYF.

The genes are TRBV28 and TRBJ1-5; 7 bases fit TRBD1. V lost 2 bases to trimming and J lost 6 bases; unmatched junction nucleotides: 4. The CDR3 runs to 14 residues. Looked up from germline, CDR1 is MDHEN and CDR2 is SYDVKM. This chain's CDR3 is CASSLVGGGQPQHF. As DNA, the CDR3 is TGTGCCAGCAGTTTAGTAGGGGGCGGTCAGCCCCAGCATTTT.

CDR3 sequence reads: CSVLTYQETQYF. CDR3 DNA sequence: TGCAGCGTTTTGACATACCAAGAGACCCAGTACTTC. The V call is TRBV29-1, the J call TRBJ2-5; D remains ambiguous. The germline gives CDR1 SQVTM, CDR2 ANQGSEA. The CDR3 consists of 12 residues. The V and J ends lost 5 bases and 0 bases respectively, with 7 bases between them.

CDR3 protein: CASSSWTGTDQETQYF. CDR3 coding DNA: TGTGCCAGCAGCTCATGGACAGGGACGGACCAAGAGACCCAGTACTTC. The chain employs TRBV7-3 and TRBJ2-5; 8 bases match TRBD1. Germline CDR1 SGHTA, CDR2 FQGTGA. The trim removed 4 bases at V and 0 bases at J, leaving 7 bases unmatched. The CDR3 has 16 residues.

The CDR3, as DNA: TGTGCCAGCAGCTTAGGGACCACAGATACGCAGTATTTT. Its translation is CASSLGTTDTQYF. This chain connects TRBV7-6 to TRBJ2-3; D uncertain. Trimming removed 1 base at V and 2 bases at J, with 4 bases between. There are 13 residues in the CDR3. Germline CDR1 SGHVS, CDR2 FNYEAQ.

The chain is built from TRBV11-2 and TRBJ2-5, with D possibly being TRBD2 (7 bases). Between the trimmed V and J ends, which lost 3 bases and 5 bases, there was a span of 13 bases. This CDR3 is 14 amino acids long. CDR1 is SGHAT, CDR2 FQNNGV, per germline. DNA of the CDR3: TGTGCCAGCAGCTTTGGGGGGGCGCGGGAGACCCAGTACTTC. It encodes CASSFGGARETQYF.

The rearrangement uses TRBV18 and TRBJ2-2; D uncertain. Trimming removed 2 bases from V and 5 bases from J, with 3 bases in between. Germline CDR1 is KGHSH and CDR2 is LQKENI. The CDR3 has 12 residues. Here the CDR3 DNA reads TGTGCCAGCTCACCAGGGACCGGGGAGCTGTTTTTT. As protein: CASSPGTGELFF.

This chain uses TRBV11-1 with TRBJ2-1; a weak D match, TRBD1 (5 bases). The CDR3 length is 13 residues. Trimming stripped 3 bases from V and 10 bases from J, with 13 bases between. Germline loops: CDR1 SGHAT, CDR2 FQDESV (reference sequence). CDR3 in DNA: TGTGCCAGCAGCTTCCAGGATGGGGCCGAGCAGTTCTTC. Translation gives CASSFQDGAEQFF.

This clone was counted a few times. The CDR3 spells CASSYRRAGQPQHF. Written as DNA, the CDR3 is TGTGCCAGCAGTTACCGTCGGGCAGGTCAGCCCCAGCATTTT. The genes are TRBV6-5 and TRBJ1-5; D call uncertain. From germline, CDR1 is MNHEY and CDR2 SVGAGI. The CDR3 is 14 amino acids. V lost 2 bases and J 6 bases, leaving 11 bases between the germline ends.

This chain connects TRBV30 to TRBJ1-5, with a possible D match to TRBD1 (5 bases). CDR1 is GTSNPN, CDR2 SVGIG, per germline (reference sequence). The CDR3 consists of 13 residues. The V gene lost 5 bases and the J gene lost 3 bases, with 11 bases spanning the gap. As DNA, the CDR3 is TGTGCCTGGTCGGCAGGGATCAATCAGCCCCAGCATTTT. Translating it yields CAWSAGINQPQHF. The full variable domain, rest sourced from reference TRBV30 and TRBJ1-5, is SQTIHQWPATLVQPVGSPLSLECTVEGTSNPNLYWYRQAAGRGLQLLFYSVGIGQISSEVPQNLSASRPQDRQFILSSKKLLLSDSGFYLCAWSAGINQPQHFGDGTRLSIL.

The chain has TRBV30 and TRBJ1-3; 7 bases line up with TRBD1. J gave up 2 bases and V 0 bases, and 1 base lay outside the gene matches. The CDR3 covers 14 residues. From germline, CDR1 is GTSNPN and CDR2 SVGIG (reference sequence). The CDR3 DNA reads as TGTGCCTGGAGTGTAGGGACAGCTGGAAACACCATATATTTT. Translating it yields CAWSVGTAGNTIYF. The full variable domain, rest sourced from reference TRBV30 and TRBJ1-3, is SQTIHQWPATLVQPVGSPLSLECTVEGTSNPNLYWYRQAAGRGLQLLFYSVGIGQISSEVPQNLSASRPQDRQFILSSKKLLLSDSGFYLCAWSVGTAGNTIYFGEGSWLTVV.

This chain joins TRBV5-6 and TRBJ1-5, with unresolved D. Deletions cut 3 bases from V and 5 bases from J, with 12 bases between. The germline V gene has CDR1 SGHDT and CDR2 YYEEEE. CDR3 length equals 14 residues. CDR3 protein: CASSSLSRDQPQHF. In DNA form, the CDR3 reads TGTGCCAGCAGCTCGCTAAGTAGGGATCAGCCCCAGCATTTT.

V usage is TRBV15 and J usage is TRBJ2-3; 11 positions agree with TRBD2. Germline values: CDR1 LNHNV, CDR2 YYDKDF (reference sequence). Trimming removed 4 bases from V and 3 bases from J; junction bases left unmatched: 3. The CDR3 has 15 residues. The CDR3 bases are TGTGCCACCAGCAAGACTAGCGGGGCAACAGATACGCAGTATTTT. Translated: CATSKTSGATDTQYF. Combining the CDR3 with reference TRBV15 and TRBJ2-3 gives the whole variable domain DAMVIQNPRYQVTQFGKPVTLSCSQTLNHNVMYWYQQKSSQAPKLLFHYYDKDFNNEADTPDNFQSRRPNTSFCFLDIRSPGLGDTAMYLCATSKTSGATDTQYFGPGTRLTVL.

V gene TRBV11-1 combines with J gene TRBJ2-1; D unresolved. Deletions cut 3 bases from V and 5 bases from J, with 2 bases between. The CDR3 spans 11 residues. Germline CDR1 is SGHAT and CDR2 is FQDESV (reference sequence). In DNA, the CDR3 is TGTGCCAGCAGCTTCCACAATGAGCAGTTCTTC. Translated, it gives CASSFHNEQFF.

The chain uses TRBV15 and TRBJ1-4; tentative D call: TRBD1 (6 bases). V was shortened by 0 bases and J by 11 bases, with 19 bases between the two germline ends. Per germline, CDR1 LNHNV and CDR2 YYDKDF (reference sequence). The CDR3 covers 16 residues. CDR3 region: CATSRDQGREGRKLFF. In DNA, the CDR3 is TGTGCCACCAGCAGAGATCAGGGGCGGGAGGGAAGGAAACTGTTTTTT. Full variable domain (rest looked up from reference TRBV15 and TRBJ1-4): DAMVIQNPRYQVTQFGKPVTLSCSQTLNHNVMYWYQQKSSQAPKLLFHYYDKDFNNEADTPDNFQSRRPNTSFCFLDIRSPGLGDTAMYLCATSRDQGREGRKLFFGSGTQLSVL.

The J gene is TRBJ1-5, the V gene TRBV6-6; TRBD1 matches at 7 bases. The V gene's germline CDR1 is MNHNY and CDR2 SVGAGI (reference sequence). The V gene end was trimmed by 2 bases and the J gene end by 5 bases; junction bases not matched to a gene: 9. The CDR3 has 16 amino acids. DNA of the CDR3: TGTGCCAGCAGTTACACCGACACAGGGGCGGATCAGCCCCAGCATTTT. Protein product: CASSYTDTGADQPQHF.

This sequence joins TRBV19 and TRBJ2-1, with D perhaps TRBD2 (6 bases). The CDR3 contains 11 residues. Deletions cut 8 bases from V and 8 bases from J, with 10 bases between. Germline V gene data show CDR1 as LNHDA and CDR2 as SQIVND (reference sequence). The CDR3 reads CASRDLYEQFF. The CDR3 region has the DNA TGTGCCAGTCGGGACTTATATGAGCAGTTCTTC.

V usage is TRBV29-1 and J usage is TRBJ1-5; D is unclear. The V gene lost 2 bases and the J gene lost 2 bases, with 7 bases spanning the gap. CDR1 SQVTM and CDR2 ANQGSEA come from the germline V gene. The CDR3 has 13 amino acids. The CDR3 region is CSVELVRNQPQHF. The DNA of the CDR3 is TGCAGCGTTGAATTGGTTCGCAATCAGCCCCAGCATTTT.

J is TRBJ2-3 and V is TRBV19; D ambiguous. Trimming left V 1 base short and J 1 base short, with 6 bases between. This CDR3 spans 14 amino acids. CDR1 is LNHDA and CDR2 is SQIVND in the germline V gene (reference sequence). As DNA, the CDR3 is TGTGCCAGTAGTATAGGTAGTGGCACAGATACGCAGTATTTT. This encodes CASSIGSGTDTQYF.